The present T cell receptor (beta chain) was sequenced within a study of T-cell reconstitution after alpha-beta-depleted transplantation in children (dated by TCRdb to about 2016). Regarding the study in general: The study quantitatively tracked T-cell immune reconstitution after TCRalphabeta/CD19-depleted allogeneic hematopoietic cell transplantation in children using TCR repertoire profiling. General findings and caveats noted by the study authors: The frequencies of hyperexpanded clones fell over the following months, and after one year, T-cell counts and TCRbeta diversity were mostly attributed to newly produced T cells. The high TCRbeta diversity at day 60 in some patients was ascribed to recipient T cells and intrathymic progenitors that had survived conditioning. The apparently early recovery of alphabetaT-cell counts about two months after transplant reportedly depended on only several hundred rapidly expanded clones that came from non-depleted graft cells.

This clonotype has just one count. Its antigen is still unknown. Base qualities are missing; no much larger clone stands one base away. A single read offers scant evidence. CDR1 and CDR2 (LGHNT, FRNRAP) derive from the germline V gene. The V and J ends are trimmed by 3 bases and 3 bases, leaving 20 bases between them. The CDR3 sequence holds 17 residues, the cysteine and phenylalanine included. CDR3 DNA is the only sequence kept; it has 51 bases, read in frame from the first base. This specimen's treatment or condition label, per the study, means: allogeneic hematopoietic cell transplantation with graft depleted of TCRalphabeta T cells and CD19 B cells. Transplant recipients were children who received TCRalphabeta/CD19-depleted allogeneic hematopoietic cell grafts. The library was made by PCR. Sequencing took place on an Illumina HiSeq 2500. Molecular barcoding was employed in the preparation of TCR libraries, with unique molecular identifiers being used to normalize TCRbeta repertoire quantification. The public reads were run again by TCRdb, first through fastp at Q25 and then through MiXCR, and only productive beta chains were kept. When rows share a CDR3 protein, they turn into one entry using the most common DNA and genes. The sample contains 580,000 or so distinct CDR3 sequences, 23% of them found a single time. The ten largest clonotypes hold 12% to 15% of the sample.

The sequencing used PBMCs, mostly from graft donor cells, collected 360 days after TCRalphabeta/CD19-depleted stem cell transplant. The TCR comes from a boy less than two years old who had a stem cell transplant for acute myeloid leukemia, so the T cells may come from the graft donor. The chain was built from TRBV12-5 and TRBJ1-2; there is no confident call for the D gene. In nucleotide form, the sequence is TGTGCTAGTGGTTTCGGCAGAGAGGCAGAACTCGACTATGGCTACACCTTC. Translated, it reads CASGFGREAELDYGYTF.